One sample yielded the 10 T cell receptor beta chains listed below, sequenced in a study of T-cell memory formation after mild COVID-19. TCRdb processed the 5' RACE reads anew with MiXCR; each CDR3 protein has one entry. Of 210,000 or so distinct CDR3 sequences in the sample, about 11% were seen once. The material sequenced was PBMCs or a T cell subset sorted from them (not recorded which). All receptors come from a man aged 18 to 30 who had mild COVID-19 (a few samples of this study predate the infection). Cell type and time point are not known.

This clonotype was seen more than once but under ten times. This chain links TRBV12-3 or TRBV12-4 with TRBJ2-2; D perhaps matches TRBD1 (5 bases). The CDR3 consists of 17 residues. Trimming removed 1 base from V and 4 bases from J, with 16 bases in between. The CDR3 DNA reads as TGTGCCAGCAGTTTAGATTGGGGCACTACAATCACCGGGGAGCTGTTTTTT. As protein: CASSLDWGTTITGELFF.

V is TRBV28 and J is TRBJ1-2, with unresolved D. V was cut by 7 bases and J by 5 bases, with 11 bases left in between. In germline, CDR1 is MDHEN, CDR2 SYDVKM. This CDR3 is built from 12 residues. The CDR3 coding sequence is TGTGCCAGCAAATACAGCCCTTATGGCTACACCTTC. The encoded protein is CASKYSPYGYTF.

V gene TRBV18 combines with J gene TRBJ1-2; D perhaps matches TRBD1 (6 bases). The CDR3 loop spans 14 amino acids. Germline loops: CDR1 KGHSH, CDR2 LQKENI. Trimming took 6 bases from V and 2 from J, leaving 13 bases between them. CDR3 region: CASSPGGYNYGYTF. The CDR3 DNA reads TGTGCCAGCTCCCCGGGGGGCTACAACTATGGCTACACCTTC. The full variable domain, its missing parts supplied by reference TRBV18 and TRBJ1-2, is NAGVMQNPRHLVRRRGQEARLRCSPMKGHSHVYWYRQLPEEGLKFMVYLQKENIIDESGMPKERFSAEFPKEGPSILRIQQVVRGDSAAYFCASSPGGYNYGYTFGSGTRLTVV.

The chain combines TRBV4-3 with TRBJ2-2, with D possibly being TRBD1 (6 bases). Germline V gene data show CDR1 as LGHNA and CDR2 as YSLEER. The CDR3 is 18 residues long. V was pared by 0 bases and J by 7 bases, with 21 bases between. The CDR3: CASSQDNSIAGVIGELFF. The CDR3 region has the DNA TGCGCCAGCAGCCAAGATAATTCCATTGCAGGGGTGATCGGGGAGCTGTTTTTT.

The V gene is TRBV10-3, the J gene TRBJ2-5, with 8 bases fitting TRBD2. The CDR3 covers 19 residues. With V trimmed by 2 bases and J by 1 base, 15 bases remained unmatched. From germline, CDR1 is ENHRY and CDR2 SYGVKD. The CDR3 bases are TGTGCCATCAGTGAGCCCGCCGAGGGAGCGGGGGCCCCCCAAGAGACCCAGTACTTC. It yields the protein CAISEPAEGAGAPQETQYF.

Only a few counts were recorded for this clonotype. The chain combines TRBV30 with TRBJ1-6; D is unclear. This CDR3 region has 13 residues. Germline V lookup: CDR1 GTSNPN, CDR2 SVGIG (reference sequence). V lost 0 bases and J 9 bases, leaving 9 bases between the germline ends. The CDR3 region has the DNA TGTGCCTGGAGTGTATTCGATGGTTCACCCCTCCACTTT. Its translation: CAWSVFDGSPLHF.

At least ten counts were recorded for this clonotype. The CDR3 nucleotides are TGCGCCAGCAGCCCGACCTCTAGCGGGGAGCTTCAAGATACGCAGTATTTT. This gives the protein CASSPTSSGELQDTQYF. V gene TRBV5-1 combines with J gene TRBJ2-3, with TRBD2 matching 9 bases. CDR3 length equals 17 residues. The ends lost 4 bases at V and 5 bases at J; junction bases unmatched: 14. CDR1 and CDR2 from the germline V gene are SGHRS and YFSETQ.

The table lists this clonotype with a few counts. This chain links TRBV3-1 with TRBJ2-2; weak D call: TRBD2 (5 bases). The germline gives CDR1 LGHDT, CDR2 YNNKEL (reference sequence). The CDR3 consists of 15 residues. Trimming cost V 1 base and J 9 bases, with 15 bases left between them. In DNA form, the CDR3 reads TGTGCCAGCAGCCAAGGACTGACGGGGTCCTGGGAGCTGTTTTTT. Protein sequence: CASSQGLTGSWELFF.

The CDR3 DNA is TGTGCCAGCAGGCTCGGAGTCTACGAGCAGTACTTC. The encoded protein is CASRLGVYEQYF. The chain couples TRBV6-2 or TRBV6-3 to TRBJ2-7; D uncertain. Trimming removed 6 bases from V and 3 bases from J, with 9 bases in between. This CDR3 region has 12 residues. The germline gives CDR1 MNHEY, CDR2 SVGEGT.

The chain joins TRBV28 to TRBJ1-5; TRBD1 matches at 9 bases. J was trimmed by 3 bases and V by 5 bases; bases with no gene match: 8. The CDR3 is 16 residues long. Looked up from germline, CDR1 is MDHEN and CDR2 is SYDVKM. The CDR3, as DNA: TGTGCCAGCAGTGCCCGGGACAGGGCCTTCAATCAGCCCCAGCATTTT. It is translated as CASSARDRAFNQPQHF.